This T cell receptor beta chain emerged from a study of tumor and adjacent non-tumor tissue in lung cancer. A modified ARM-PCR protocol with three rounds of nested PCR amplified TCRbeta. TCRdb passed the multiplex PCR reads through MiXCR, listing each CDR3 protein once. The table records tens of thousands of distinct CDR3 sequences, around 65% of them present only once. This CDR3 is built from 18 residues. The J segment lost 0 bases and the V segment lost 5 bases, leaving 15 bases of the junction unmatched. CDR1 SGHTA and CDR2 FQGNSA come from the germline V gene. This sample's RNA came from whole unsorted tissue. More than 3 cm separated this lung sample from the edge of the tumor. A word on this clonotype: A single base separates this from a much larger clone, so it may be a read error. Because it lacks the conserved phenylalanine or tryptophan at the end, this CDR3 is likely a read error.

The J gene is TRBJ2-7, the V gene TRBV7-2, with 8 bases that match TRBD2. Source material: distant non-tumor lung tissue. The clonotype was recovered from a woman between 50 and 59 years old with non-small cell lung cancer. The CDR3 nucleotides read TGTGCCAGCAGCATAACCTCCTCCCATAGCGGGAACTCCTACGAGCAGTACTCC. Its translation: CASSITSSHSGNSYEQYS.